What follows is one T cell receptor (beta chain) and its context. The antigen remains unidentified. In germline, CDR1 is MNHEY, CDR2 SMNVEV (reference sequence). Trimming left V 2 bases short and J 4 bases short, with 12 bases between. The CDR3 runs 15 residues. Unique molecular identifiers were in the cDNA, with template-switch universal primer binding. TCRdb re-called the 5' RACE reads with MiXCR, one entry per CDR3 protein. The data contain 1.5 million to 2 million distinct CDR3 sequences, about 32% of them singletons. The data were obtained in a study of identical twins. The study, taken as a whole, reports: Invariant cells of the MAIT and iNKT types might have partly distorted the zero-insertion analyses. Out-of-frame alpha sequences common to twins exhibited an excess of low generation probability.

The rearrangement links TRBV27 to TRBJ1-5, with D maybe TRBD1 (6 bases). The receptor comes from a newborn girl in good health. The sample comprised cord blood. CDR3 residues: CASSLRGAENQPQHF. The CDR3 DNA follows: TGTGCCAGCAGTTTACGGGGGGCTGAGAATCAGCCCCAGCATTTT.